The source of this TCR beta chain is a study of early stage breast cancer tumors. Only in-frame clones appear in the TCRdb table, and some are missing; sequencing was by immunoSEQ multiplex PCR. This sample has some 58,000 clones; roughly 80% occur once, and the top ten carry nearly 3.5%. The CDR3 extends over 14 amino acids. Trimming removed 5 bases from V and 4 bases from J; junction bases left unmatched: 4. Looked up from germline, CDR1 is SGHVS and CDR2 is FNYEAQ. This TCR was sampled from a person in their thirties with breast cancer. The sequencing input was blood. The V and J genes are TRBV7-6 and TRBJ2-2; 7 bases align to TRBD1. In nucleotides, the CDR3 is TGTGCCAGCAGCCAGGGACAGCCCACCGGGGAGCTGTTTTTT. It specifies CASSQGQPTGELFF.